This T cell receptor (beta chain) was identified during a study of blood T cell repertoires in COVID-19. The data were produced by immunoSEQ multiplex PCR, yet TCRdb's version contains in-frame clones alone and is incomplete. There are fewer than 200,000 clones in the sample; more than 65% occur only once, and roughly a tenth lies in the top ten. The length of the CDR3 is 15 residues. Trimming removed 5 bases from V and 3 bases from J, with 14 bases in between. Germline loops: CDR1 PRHDT, CDR2 FYEKMQ (reference sequence). The chain recombines TRBV13 with TRBJ2-1, with D perhaps TRBD1 (5 bases). The sequenced material came from peripheral blood. The source of this sequence is an older man with active or convalescent COVID-19. CDR3 in DNA: TGTGCCAGCAGCCCTATGGGGCAGTACTACAATGAGCAGTTCTTC. The encoded protein is CASSPMGQYYNEQFF.